Listed below are T cell receptor beta chains from one sample, sequenced in a study of Graves' ophthalmopathy and Graves' hyperthyroidism. TCRdb processed the multiplex PCR reads anew with MiXCR; each CDR3 protein has one entry. The sample gives 260,000 or so distinct CDR3 sequences, about 46% of which show up once; roughly 45% is in the top ten. Specimen: peripheral blood. Every receptor here comes from an adult man with Graves' ophthalmopathy. The CDR3 runs from the conserved cysteine through the conserved F or W. A D gene is named only where the DNA matches it firmly. Size tells how often a clone was seen (once, few, many) or the class of an expanded clone, and some rows leave it out.

clone size,V gene,D gene,J gene,CDR3 DNA,CDR3 protein
NA,TRBV5-8,NA,TRBJ2-7,TGTGCCAGCAGCTTAGAGGACATCCACGAGCAGTGCTTC,CASSLEDIHEQCF
NA,TRBV16,TRBD2,TRBJ2-7,TGTGCCAGCAGCCAATCGGTGCTAGCGGGAGACGAGCAGTACTTC,CASSQSVLAGDEQYF
few,TRBV12-3/TRBV12-4,TRBD2,TRBJ2-7,TGTGCCAGCAGACGCGGGACTACTTTCTACTACGAGCAGTACTTC,CASRRGTTFYYEQYF
NA,TRBV12-3/TRBV12-4,NA,TRBJ1-3,TGTGCCAGCAGTTTAGGACCTGGAAACACCATATATTTT,CASSLGPGNTIYF
NA,TRBV7-9,NA,TRBJ2-2,TGTGCCAGCAGCCGTGGGCAGATTAACACCGGGGAGCTGTTTTTT,CASSRGQINTGELFF
NA,TRBV29-1,NA,TRBJ2-7,TGCAGCGTTGCACAATCCTACGAGCAGTACTTC,CSVAQSYEQYF
few,TRBV20-1,NA,TRBJ1-1,TGCAGTGCTAGATCGGGTCTCCGAAGGTTGACTGAAGCTTTCTTT,CSARSGLRRLTEAFF
NA,TRBV25-1,TRBD2,TRBJ2-7,TGTGCCAGCAGAGTAAGCGGGAGGATAATCAACGAGCAGTACTTC,CASRVSGRIINEQYF
NA,TRBV24-1,NA,TRBJ2-3,TGTGCCAGCAGTCCAGGTTTGACAGATACGCAGTATTTT,CASSPGLTDTQYF
NA,TRBV9,TRBD1,TRBJ1-3,TGTGCCAGCAGCCCCCATGGACAGGGGATTAACTCTGGAAACACCATATATTTT,CASSPHGQGINSGNTIYF
few,TRBV5-1,NA,TRBJ1-6,TGCGCCAGCAGCTTGGCGGGGGTCGGTTCACCCCTCCACTTT,CASSLAGVGSPLHF
NA,TRBV19,TRBD1,TRBJ1-2,TGTGCCAGTAAAGCTAAATGGCGGGACAGCACCTACTCCGGCTATGGCTACACCTTC,CASKAKWRDSTYSGYGYTF
few,TRBV2,NA,TRBJ1-2,TGTGCCAGCAGTGCCCCTATCGGGAGGGAATCACCCTATGGCTACACCTTC,CASSAPIGRESPYGYTF
few,TRBV28,TRBD2,TRBJ2-5,TGTGCCAGCAGGGGGGGGTCCGTGGGAAAAGAGACCCAGTACTTC,CASRGGSVGKETQYF
NA,TRBV20-1,NA,TRBJ2-2,TGCAGTGCCATGACGGCGGGGCCGAACACCGGGGAGCTGTTTTTT,CSAMTAGPNTGELFF
NA,TRBV20-1,TRBD2,TRBJ2-1,TGCAGTGCTAGAAGAAGCGGGAGGGCCTATGAGCAGTTCTTC,CSARRSGRAYEQFF
few,TRBV20-1,TRBD1,TRBJ2-7,TGCAGTGCTAGAGCGTCCCCTCGGACAGGAACCTACGAGCAGTACTTC,CSARASPRTGTYEQYF
NA,TRBV9,TRBD1,TRBJ1-5,TGTGCCAGCACCGAGGACAGGTTCCTTAGCAATCAGCCCCAGCATTTT,CASTEDRFLSNQPQHF
many,TRBV24-1,NA,TRBJ2-2,TGTGCCACCAGTGAACCGACAGGGAACACCGGGGAGCTGTTTTTT,CATSEPTGNTGELFF
NA,TRBV25-1,NA,TRBJ2-5,TGTGCCAGCAGTGCTCCAGGGTGGTCGTACTTC,CASSAPGWSYF
few,TRBV7-9,NA,TRBJ1-5,TGTGCCAGCAGCTTTAAGAGGAGCAATCAGCCCCAGCATTTT,CASSFKRSNQPQHF
NA,TRBV28,NA,TRBJ1-1,TGTGCCAGCACCCTCAGGTTGGGGGATCTTGAAGCTTTCTTT,CASTLRLGDLEAFF
NA,TRBV7-2,NA,TRBJ1-2,TGTGCCAGCAGCCTTCGCCGGGCGAGAGGCTACACCTTC,CASSLRRARGYTF
NA,TRBV19,TRBD1,TRBJ1-5,TGTGCCTGGAGTGGAGGGACAGGGAATCAGCCCCAGCATTTT,CAWSGGTGNQPQHF
NA,TRBV15,TRBD2,TRBJ2-5,TGTGCCACCAGCAGAGACTTGACTAGCGGGGGAAGGAGAGAGACCCAGTACTTC,CATSRDLTSGGRRETQYF
NA,TRBV4-1,TRBD1,TRBJ2-5,TGCGCCAGCAGCCCCCGTGGGACAGGGGAAGAGACCCAGTACTTC,CASSPRGTGEETQYF
NA,TRBV10-3,TRBD1,TRBJ1-6,TGTGCCAGCAGTTCCATCGGGACAGGGGAGGGGAACTCACCCCTCCACTTT,CASSSIGTGEGNSPLHF
NA,TRBV9,NA,TRBJ2-2,TGTGCCAGCAGCGTAGTGGAGACCGGGGAGCTGTTTTTT,CASSVVETGELFF
few,TRBV7-2,NA,TRBJ1-2,TGTGCCAGCAGCTATTATAACTATGGCTACACCTTC,CASSYYNYGYTF
NA,TRBV6-6,NA,TRBJ2-7,TGTGCCAGCAGACCCGTCAGCGAGCGCTACGAGCAGTACTTC,CASRPVSERYEQYF
NA,TRBV7-3,TRBD1,TRBJ1-5,TGTGCCAGCAGCTTAATCGCAGGGGGGAGCAATCAGCCCCAGCATTTT,CASSLIAGGSNQPQHF
few,TRBV29-1,TRBD1,TRBJ1-1,TGCAGCGTTAGGACAGGACTCATGAACACTGAAGCTTTCTTT,CSVRTGLMNTEAFF
many,TRBV14,TRBD2,TRBJ2-5,TGTGCCAGCAGCCCTCTTAGCGGGAGGGCGGGGGAGACCCAGTACTTC,CASSPLSGRAGETQYF
few,TRBV7-2,NA,TRBJ2-5,TGTGCCAGCAGCTCCGAAGGGCGAGAGACCCAGTACTTC,CASSSEGRETQYF
few,TRBV24-1,TRBD1,TRBJ1-4,TGTGCCACCAGTGATCCCGGACAGGGTATAGAAGAAAAACTGTTTTTT,CATSDPGQGIEEKLFF
NA,TRBV18,TRBD1,TRBJ2-7,TGTGCCAGCTCACGTACCGGGACAGCCTACGAGCAGTACTTC,CASSRTGTAYEQYF
NA,TRBV20-1,NA,TRBJ2-5,TGCAGTGCTGCTCCGGGGGCGAGTGGGGCCCAGCATTTGAGGACCCAGTACTTC,CSAAPGASGAQHLRTQYF
NA,TRBV6-5,NA,TRBJ1-3,TGTGCCAGCAGTTTCTCCGGGACACTCTCTGGAAACACCATATATTTT,CASSFSGTLSGNTIYF
NA,TRBV11-3,TRBD1,TRBJ1-1,TGTGCCAGCAGCCCCCGGGACAGTTTAAACACTGAAGCTTTCTTT,CASSPRDSLNTEAFF
NA,TRBV5-8,NA,TRBJ2-2,TGTGCCAGCGATGGTCCGGGACGCGACCCCACCGGGGAGCTGTTTTTT,CASDGPGRDPTGELFF
NA,TRBV3-1,TRBD1,TRBJ2-7,TGTGCCAGCAGCCAAGTGGGGGACAGCGCCTACGAGCAGTACTTC,CASSQVGDSAYEQYF
NA,TRBV28,TRBD1,TRBJ2-5,TGTGCCAGCAGTTTAGGCCCGGGACAGGGACAAGAGACCCAGTACTTC,CASSLGPGQGQETQYF
NA,TRBV20-1,TRBD2,TRBJ2-7,TGCAGTGCTACAGCGGGGGGCTCCTACGAGCAGTACTTC,CSATAGGSYEQYF
NA,TRBV5-1,NA,TRBJ2-7,TGCGCCAGCAGCTTCGGGGACGGTTTCTACGAGCAGTACTTC,CASSFGDGFYEQYF
NA,TRBV24-1,TRBD1,TRBJ1-2,TGTGCCACCAGTGATTTAGGGACAGGGGTGGATGGCTACACCTTC,CATSDLGTGVDGYTF
NA,TRBV7-3,NA,TRBJ1-6,TGTGCCAGCAGCCCCCAAAAGGGTTGGAATTCACCCCTCCACTTT,CASSPQKGWNSPLHF
once,TRBV7-9,TRBD1,TRBJ2-1,TGTGCCAGCAGCTATGGGACAGGGAACAATGAGCAGTTCTTC,CASSYGTGNNEQFF
few,TRBV20-1,NA,TRBJ2-5,TGCAGTGCTCGCCCGGGCAGGGTCCAAGAGACCCAGTACTTC,CSARPGRVQETQYF
NA,TRBV4-1,NA,TRBJ2-2,TGCGCCAGCAGCCATGTTTCAGGGGCGACGAACACCGGGGAGCTGTTTTTT,CASSHVSGATNTGELFF
NA,TRBV7-8,TRBD1,TRBJ1-3,TGTGCCAGCAGCTTAGGACAGGGGGCCAACTTCTTT,CASSLGQGANFF
NA,TRBV24-1,NA,TRBJ1-2,TGTGCCACCAGTGATTCTGGGGGGAACTATGGCTACACCTTC,CATSDSGGNYGYTF
NA,TRBV7-2,TRBD1,TRBJ1-2,TGTGCCAGCAGCTTGACAGGGGGCGGGGGAGGCTACACCTTC,CASSLTGGGGGYTF
many,TRBV15,NA,TRBJ1-5,TGTGCCACCTCCATGACCGATCAGCCCCAGCATTTT,CATSMTDQPQHF